This is a list of T cell receptor beta chains from one sample in a study of graft-versus-host responses after intestinal transplantation. This table comes from immunoSEQ multiplex PCR, and its TCRdb copy is limited to in-frame clones, with some not included. The repertoire holds approximately 100,000 clones, with more than 75% as singletons. The specimen comprised PBMCs, sampled 255 days after intestinal transplant. These receptors came from a human patient who received an intestinal transplant, so some T cells may come from the graft donor. Each CDR3 is given with its conserved first and last residue.

v_call	cdr3_aa
TRBV11-2	CASSQTSYRDTQYF
TRBV7-8	CASSFSSVETQYF
TRBV7-2	CASSLATGTGGGYTF
TRBV6-5	CASSYSNMGSGNTIYF
TRBV7-2	CASSLGTPGYLAEKLFF
TRBV19	CASSIGTANGYTF
TRBV7-2	CASSLPTYEQYF
TRBV19	CASSILGWAAEAFF
TRBV9	CASSVGAGGHSNEQFF
TRBV30	CAANRGRGHEQYF
TRBV18	CASSPSGGLAKNIQYF
TRBV10-3	CAISESGTGKSTEAFF
TRBV29-1	CSVETGTSGIDEQFF
TRBV29-1	CSVDPAGGQWGTDTQYF
TRBV29-1	CSVWSGAEQYF
TRBV28	CASSSSLAGGPDEQFF
TRBV27	CASSLAGDNEQFF
TRBV19	CASSMLAPTYNEQFF
TRBV2	CASSEAYSQPQHF
TRBV5-1	CASTDSYYEGQYF
TRBV7-6	CASSLPGGTGELFF
TRBV5-1	CASSLELAGGTDTQYF
TRBV7-8	CASSPSWETQYF
TRBV20-1	CSARLVETQYF
TRBV5-5	CASSLDPGQGNTGELFF
TRBV5-1	CASSQGQAYEQYF
TRBV15	CATSSTTGTGANVLTF
TRBV28	CASSQRRQGLGTNEKLFF
TRBV5-4	CASSPDRGNYEQYF
TRBV9	CASSVGSRASTGELFF
TRBV7-3	CASSPSPRVAGDEQFF
TRBV2	CASSDWAGALYNEQFF
TRBV27	CASSSSPPGLAETNEQFF
TRBV18	CASSRGGAKNIQYF
TRBV4-1	CASSPQGSEQYF
TRBV5-1	CASSLTESTDTQYF
TRBV7-9	CASSLARGTGNFEKLFF
TRBV27	CASSIVWAGELFF
TRBV30	CAWSPPSRQFYSNQPQHF
TRBV19	CASSLVFMNTEAFF
TRBV6-5	CASSYSAYSEELFF
TRBV5-1	CASTHLPGQDNEQFF
TRBV5-1	CASSLASTALNNEQFF
TRBV5-4	CASSLAGTANTEAFF
TRBV9	CASSVGSGPGGGANVLTF
TRBV7-3	CASSPGSEQYF
TRBV27	CASRSFYRGESATNEKLFF
TRBV18	CASSLTGGLEAFF
TRBV5-1	CASGGEGYEQYF
TRBV11-2	CASRQDNSPLHF
TRBV15	CATSRGGGRAFTETQYF
TRBV7-9	CASSFGTTNEKLFF
TRBV10-1	CASSESWVRLGIYTDTQYF
TRBV6-5	CASTTGQGHWDTQYF
TRBV6-1	CASSLSHEQYF